A selection of T cell receptor beta chains follows, all from one sample in a study of blood T cell repertoires in COVID-19. This table comes from immunoSEQ multiplex PCR, and its TCRdb copy is limited to in-frame clones, with some not included. There are hundreds of thousands of clones in the sample; approximately 84% occur only once, and less than 20% lies in the top ten. The source material was PBMCs or T cells enriched from blood (not recorded which). The receptors were gathered from a man aged 18 to 29 who had recovered from COVID-19. Each CDR3 is given with its conserved first and last residue. The D gene is left open where the match is weak. Clone size, where shown, is once, few, many, or a class for clones that have expanded.

once | TRBJ2-3 | TRBV28 | TRBD2 | TGTGCCAGCATGTCTAGCGGGGACACAGATACGCAGTATTTT | CASMSSGDTDTQYF
once | TRBJ2-7 | TRBV19 | NA | TGTGCCAGTAGTCCCGAGGTGATCTCCTACGAGCAGTACTTC | CASSPEVISYEQYF
once | TRBJ2-7 | TRBV19 | TRBD1 | TGTGCCAGTAGTCTCCGGGACAGGGGGCGGGAGCAGTACTTC | CASSLRDRGREQYF
NA | TRBJ1-1 | TRBV6-1 | TRBD1 | TGTGCCAGCAGTGATAACAGGGGGCTAATGAACACTGAAGCTTTCTTT | CASSDNRGLMNTEAFF
NA | TRBJ1-1 | TRBV27 | NA | TGTGCCAGCAGTTTATGGGAGGCGACTGAAGCTTTCTTT | CASSLWEATEAFF
once | TRBJ1-5 | TRBV5-1 | NA | TGCGCCAGCAGCTTAGGGGACAATCAGCCCCAGCATTTT | CASSLGDNQPQHF
few | TRBJ1-1 | TRBV5-6 | NA | TGTGCCAGCAGCCCGGGGGGCCTCTACACTGAAGCTTTCTTT | CASSPGGLYTEAFF
NA | TRBJ2-1 | TRBV5-1 | TRBD2 | TGCGCCAGCAGCTTGAAGCGGGGTGGTGATGAGCAGTTCTTC | CASSLKRGGDEQFF
NA | TRBJ1-2 | TRBV28 | NA | TGTGCCAGCAGGGGGGCTATTTCCTCCTATGGCTACACCTTC | CASRGAISSYGYTF
NA | TRBJ2-2 | TRBV7-3 | TRBD1 | TGTGCCAGCAGCCGGACAGGGGGCCTCCCCGGGGAGCTGTTTTTT | CASSRTGGLPGELFF
NA | TRBJ1-6 | TRBV10-3 | NA | TGTACATACGGGGGTGTACGCCACTTT | CTYGGVRHF
NA | TRBJ1-5 | TRBV7-2 | NA | TGTGCCAGCAGCTTGGAGCTGAATAGCAATCAGCCCCAGCATTTT | CASSLELNSNQPQHF
once | TRBJ2-2 | TRBV11-2 | TRBD2 | TGTGCCAGCAGCTTACTGAGCGGGGGCACCGGGACCGGGGAGCTGTTTTTT | CASSLLSGGTGTGELFF
NA | TRBJ1-3 | TRBV18 | NA | TGTGCCAGCTCAGCCCTGGAGGGAAACTCTGGAAACACCATATATTTT | CASSALEGNSGNTIYF
NA | TRBJ2-5 | TRBV6-5 | TRBD2 | TGTGCCAGCAGCCCCGGGACTACCATCGAGACCCAGTACTTC | CASSPGTTIETQYF
NA | TRBJ1-2 | TRBV27 | TRBD1 | TGTGCCAGCAGGGGACAGGGGAACTATGGCTACACCTTC | CASRGQGNYGYTF
NA | TRBJ2-2 | TRBV5-5 | TRBD1 | TGTGCCAGCAGCTTTTCGGGGACAGACAACACCGGGGAGCTGTTTTTT | CASSFSGTDNTGELFF
once | TRBJ2-1 | TRBV20-1 | NA | TGCAGTGCTAGTTATACGTGGGGGAGGTCCTACAATGAGCAGTTCTTC | CSASYTWGRSYNEQFF
NA | TRBJ2-1 | TRBV7-2 | NA | TGTGCCAGCAGCTTAAGTGGTAACTTAAGATCCTACAATGAGCAGTTCTTC | CASSLSGNLRSYNEQFF
few | TRBJ1-3 | TRBV7-7 | TRBD1 | TGTGCTAGCAGCCCTGACAGGGCTACGCTGCCGTTGGGAAACACCATATATTTT | CASSPDRATLPLGNTIYF
NA | TRBJ1-5 | TRBV10-3 | TRBD1 | TGTGCCATCAGTGTAGGACAGGGCGGCAATCAGCCCCAGCATTTT | CAISVGQGGNQPQHF
once | TRBJ1-2 | TRBV7-6 | NA | TGTGCCAGCAGCAGGGGGGGCGCGAACTATGGCTACACCTTC | CASSRGGANYGYTF
NA | TRBJ2-3 | TRBV10-1 | NA | TGCGCCAGCAGTGAGTTTCCGGGAGAGACCACAGATACGCAGTATTTT | CASSEFPGETTDTQYF
NA | TRBJ1-1 | TRBV6-6 | TRBD1 | TGTGCCAGCAGCCTGGGACAGTTGAACACTGAAGCTTTCTTT | CASSLGQLNTEAFF
once | TRBJ2-1 | TRBV4-1 | NA | TGCGCCAGCAGCCAAGATCTCAGGGGCGAGCAGTTCTTC | CASSQDLRGEQFF
NA | TRBJ2-6 | TRBV2 | TRBD1 | TGTGCCAGCAGTGATTTCGGACAGGGCTGGGCCAACGTCCTGACTTTC | CASSDFGQGWANVLTF
NA | TRBJ2-1 | TRBV5-1 | NA | TGCGCCAGCAGCTTGGGTATCAGTTACAATGAGCAGTTCTTC | CASSLGISYNEQFF
NA | TRBJ2-2 | TRBV12-3/TRBV12-4 | NA | TGTGCCAGCCGACAGAACACCGGGGAGCTGTTTTTT | CASRQNTGELFF
NA | TRBJ1-5 | TRBV6-2/TRBV6-3 | NA | TGTGCCAGCAGTTACCGCCAGGCCCACAATCAGCCCCAGCATTTT | CASSYRQAHNQPQHF
NA | TRBJ1-1 | TRBV9 | NA | TGTGCCAGCAGCGTAGGTAGCAGGGACACTGAAGCTTTCTTT | CASSVGSRDTEAFF
NA | TRBJ1-6 | TRBV27 | NA | TGTGCCAGCAGTTTAGTAACATTTAATTCACCCCTCCACTTT | CASSLVTFNSPLHF
NA | TRBJ2-7 | TRBV28 | NA | TGTGCCAGCAATTCCCCCCTAGGGAGGAACTACGAGCAGTACTTC | CASNSPLGRNYEQYF
NA | TRBJ2-7 | TRBV11-2 | NA | TGTGCCAGCAGCACCACTCAGTCGAGAGGCGAGCAGTACTTC | CASSTTQSRGEQYF
NA | TRBJ2-2 | TRBV12-5 | NA | TGTGCTAGTGGTTTGGTGCAGGGCCCGAGGACCGGGGAGCTGTTTTTT | CASGLVQGPRTGELFF
NA | TRBJ1-1 | TRBV28 | NA | TGTGCCAGCAGAAAATCACAGGGAAGGAGCACTGAAGCTTTCTTT | CASRKSQGRSTEAFF
NA | TRBJ1-3 | TRBV13 | NA | TGTGCCAGCAGCTTGGACGGGGAGGCCGGAAACACCATATATTTT | CASSLDGEAGNTIYF
NA | TRBJ2-7 | TRBV13 | NA | TGTGCCAGCAGCTTAGGCCTGACGCCGGGGGGCGACGGGTACGAGCAGTACTTC | CASSLGLTPGGDGYEQYF
NA | TRBJ2-3 | TRBV6-1 | TRBD1 | TGTGCCAGCAGTGACGGGACAGGCGAATCAGATACGCAGTATTTT | CASSDGTGESDTQYF
NA | TRBJ2-7 | TRBV11-3 | TRBD2 | TGTGCCAGCAGCCAACTAGCGGGTATGGGGAACGAGCAGTACTTC | CASSQLAGMGNEQYF